The present T cell receptor (beta chain) was sequenced within a study of CXCR3-negative and CXCR3-positive naive CD8 T cells (dated by TCRdb to the late 2010s). The study in broad terms: In total, some 130 million TRB reads were obtained, corresponding to roughly 1.5 +/- 0.3 million reads per library. For the TRBV-TRBJ cluster analysis, the naive subsets came from roughly 5 donors, while the memory cells came from 3 donors. Diversity and physicochemical repertoire analyses covered over 10 donors pooled from two independent experiments.

General findings and caveats noted by the study authors: TRBV-TRBJ usage was similar between naive CXCR3-negative and CXCR3-positive cells from the same donor, while memory cells showed distinct patterns. CXCR3 expression partially decreased after cryopreservation, so most assays used freshly isolated PBMCs. TRB CDR3s from CXCR3-positive naive cells showed higher hydrophobicity (lower Kidera factor 4), lower energy, and higher strength and volume indices than CXCR3-negative naive cells. Comparably high repertoire diversity was found in both naive subsets, whereas much lower repertoire diversity was found in memory CD8+ T cells. Surface CD5, linked to self-reactivity in mice, was comparable between naive subsets; TCR interaction strength was therefore also inferred from TRB CDR3 physicochemical properties.

Each CD8+ T cell subset was flow-sorted in triplicate, and 300,000 cells per subset were placed directly into RLT lysis buffer. To exclude memory contaminants, naive CD8+ T cells were stringently defined as CD45RO-CCR7+CD27+CD95-. Using standard density gradient centrifugation, peripheral blood mononuclear cells were isolated from buffy coats. A FACSAria III was used to flow-sort naive CXCR3-negative and CXCR3-positive CD8+ T cells. An RNeasy Mini Kit was used to extract total RNA from the sorted cells. The CDR3 holds 15 amino acids from the cysteine to the phenylalanine. No DNA is recorded. The CDR1 and CDR2 encoded by the germline V gene (reference sequence) are MNHNY and SVGAGI. The instrument was a NextSeq 550. The Human TCR Profiling Kit (MiLaboratory) was used to prepare UMI-labeled 5' RACE TRB cDNA libraries. cDNA synthesis used the entire amount of extracted RNA, and PCR amplification then used the entire amount of cDNA produced. Libraries were prepared in parallel using an identical number of PCR cycles. The authors processed their data as follows. With a requirement of at least two reads per UMI, MIGEC and MiXCR extracted about 50,000 +/- 10,000 unique UMI-labeled TRB cDNA molecules per library. An average of around 40,000 +/- 10,000 functional in-frame TRB CDR3 nucleotide clonotypes without stop codons was found per library. After downsampling to 5000 UMI-labeled TRB molecules per sample, diversity metrics, including normalized Shannon-Wiener and Chao1, were computed in VDJtools. Clonotype-size-weighted physicochemical properties of the central five CDR3 residues (interaction energy, strength, volume and Kidera factor 4) were computed in VDJtools. Through TCRdb reprocessing, the reads give one entry per CDR3 protein sequence; DNA is omitted. TCRdb's processing, not the study's, gives the V and J calls here. In this sample's table one finds some 50,000 distinct CDR3 sequences. The top ten hold over 1.2% of the sample.

Note on this clonotype: What antigen it recognizes has not been identified.

The chain is made from TRBV6-6 and TRBJ2-3. The sequence was collected from a human donor in good health. Some clones in this sample may be carry-over from other donors' samples. Sequencing was performed on naive CXCR3- CD8+ T cells from blood. In the paper's terms, the cell subset or site label means: CD45RO-CCR7+CD27+CD95- naive CD8+ T cells lacking CXCR3 (TNR3-). The CDR3 region reads CASSYVGDLTDTQYF.